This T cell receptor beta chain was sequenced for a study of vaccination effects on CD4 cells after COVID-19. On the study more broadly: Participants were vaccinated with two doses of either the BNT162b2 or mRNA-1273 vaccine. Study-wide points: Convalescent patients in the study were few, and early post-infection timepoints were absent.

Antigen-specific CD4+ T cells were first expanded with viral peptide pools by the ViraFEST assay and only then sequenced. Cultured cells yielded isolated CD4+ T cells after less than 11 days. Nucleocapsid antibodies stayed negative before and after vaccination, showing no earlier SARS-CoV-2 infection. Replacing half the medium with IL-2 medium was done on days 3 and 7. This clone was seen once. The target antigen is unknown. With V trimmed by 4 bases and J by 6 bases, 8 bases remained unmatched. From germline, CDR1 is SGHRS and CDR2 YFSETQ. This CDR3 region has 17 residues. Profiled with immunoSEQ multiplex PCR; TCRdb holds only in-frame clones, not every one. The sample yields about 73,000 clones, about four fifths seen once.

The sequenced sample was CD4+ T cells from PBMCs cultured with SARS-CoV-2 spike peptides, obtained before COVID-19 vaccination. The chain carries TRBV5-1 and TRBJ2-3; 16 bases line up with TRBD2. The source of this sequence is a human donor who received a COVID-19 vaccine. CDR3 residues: CASSIQGLAGGRDTQYF. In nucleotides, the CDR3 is TGCGCCAGCAGCATCCAGGGACTAGCGGGGGGGCGGGATACGCAGTATTTT.